Below, 14 T cell receptor beta chains from the same sample are listed, as sequenced in a study of lymphopenia after photon versus proton radiotherapy. This table comes from immunoSEQ multiplex PCR, and its TCRdb copy is limited to in-frame clones, with some not included. The data contain 10,000 to 15,000 clones, 88% of them singletons. Here the sequenced sample was peripheral blood, taken from a patient treated with photon-based radiotherapy. Every receptor here comes from a man aged 55 to 70 with pancreatic cancer.

The chain combines TRBV7-9 with TRBJ2-7, with D perhaps being TRBD1 or TRBD2 (5 bases each). Trimming shortened V by 3 bases and J by 0 bases, and 15 bases separated the two germline ends. This CDR3 is 16 amino acids long. The germline V gene encodes CDR1 SEHNR and CDR2 FQNEAQ (reference sequence). The CDR3 bases are TGTGCCAGCAGCTTTCCCCTAGTGGGGGACTCCTACGAGCAGTACTTC. This translates into CASSFPLVGDSYEQYF.

The chain links TRBV7-9 to TRBJ1-2; no firm D call. Between the trimmed V and J ends, which lost 0 bases and 4 bases, there was a span of 9 bases. From germline, CDR1 is SEHNR and CDR2 FQNEAQ (reference sequence). The CDR3 loop spans 14 amino acids. The CDR3, as DNA: TGTGCCAGCAGCTTAGCCCCGGGAACCTATGGCTACACCTTC. It translates to CASSLAPGTYGYTF.

The chain links TRBV28 to TRBJ1-2; D unclear. Germline V gene data show CDR1 as MDHEN and CDR2 as SYDVKM. The CDR3 runs to 12 residues. Deletions cut 7 bases from V and 5 bases from J, with 11 bases between. CDR3 sequence reads: CASTLRGYGYTF. The CDR3 coding sequence is TGTGCCAGCACCCTTCGTGGGTATGGCTACACCTTC.

The gene calls are TRBV7-8 and TRBJ1-2; no definite D call. This CDR3 is built from 14 residues. Germline CDR1 and CDR2: SGHVS and FQNEAQ. Trimming stripped 1 base from V and 4 bases from J, with 10 bases between. The CDR3 loop is CASSLEVYGYGYTF. CDR3 sequence (DNA): TGTGCCAGCAGCTTAGAGGTATACGGCTATGGCTACACCTTC.

The chain combines TRBV2 with TRBJ2-7; 9 bases line up with TRBD2. Trimming took 4 bases from V and 2 from J; bases not matched to a gene: 6. The CDR3 loop spans 15 amino acids. The germline CDR1 and CDR2 sequences are SNHLY and FYNNEI. Here the CDR3 reads CASSVGRGGTYEQYF. CDR3 DNA sequence: TGTGCCAGCAGTGTAGGGCGGGGGGGAACCTACGAGCAGTACTTC.

The genes are TRBV9 and TRBJ2-2; D possibly corresponds to TRBD2 (6 bases). Looked up from germline, CDR1 is SGDLS and CDR2 is YYNGEE. The ends were cut back, 7 bases at V and 3 bases at J, with 16 bases in the middle. The length of the CDR3 is 15 residues. CDR3 amino acids: CASQSGGADTGELFF. In DNA, the CDR3 is TGTGCCAGCCAGTCAGGAGGGGCTGACACCGGGGAGCTGTTTTTT.

V is TRBV11-3 and J is TRBJ2-7, with D unresolved. CDR3 length equals 13 residues. Germline V lookup: CDR1 SGHNT, CDR2 YENEEA. The V and J ends lost 5 bases and 4 bases respectively, with 12 bases between them. CDR3 sequence: CASSLTTSYEQYF. Written as DNA, the CDR3 is TGTGCCAGCAGCCTCACGACCTCTTACGAGCAGTACTTC.

The rearrangement uses TRBV5-1 and TRBJ2-5, with 7 bases aligning to TRBD1. CDR1 SGHRS and CDR2 YFSETQ come from the germline V gene. There are 14 residues in the CDR3. Unmatched junction bases numbered 3, after V lost 3 bases and J lost 1 base. Here the CDR3 DNA reads TGCGCCAGCAGCTGGGGACAGCTCCAAGAGACCCAGTACTTC. This codes for CASSWGQLQETQYF.

This clone was counted between two and nine times. The rearrangement links TRBV6-1 to TRBJ2-1, with TRBD2 identical over 10 bases. After removal of 6 bases from V and 4 bases from J, the junction contained 3 bases not matched to a gene. Germline assignment: CDR1 MNHNS and CDR2 SASEGT. The CDR3 is made up of 14 amino acids. The CDR3 protein is CASRVSGGYNEQFF. CDR3 sequence (DNA): TGTGCCAGCAGAGTTAGCGGGGGGTACAATGAGCAGTTCTTC.

This rearrangement joins TRBV11-2 to TRBJ2-7; perhaps TRBD2 as D (5 bases). CDR1 and CDR2 (germline): SGHAT, FQNNGV. The CDR3 sequence is 18 residues long. Trimming left V 0 bases short and J 1 base short, with 19 bases between. The CDR3 is CASSLDPGGPALSYEQYF. The CDR3 coding sequence is TGTGCCAGCAGCTTAGATCCAGGCGGGCCTGCTCTATCCTACGAGCAGTACTTC.

As concerns this clone: Mismatch with germline at one junction end may stem from a read error. The J gene is TRBJ2-7, the V gene TRBV7-7, with TRBD1 matching 7 bases. Germline V gives CDR1 SSHAT, CDR2 FNYEAQ (reference sequence). The CDR3 is made up of 15 amino acids. For the CDR3, the DNA is TGTGCTAGCAGCTTGGGGACAGAGAGCTCCTACGAGCAGTACTTC. Translating gives CASSLGTESSYEQYF.

This rearrangement joins TRBV7-2 to TRBJ2-3; the match to TRBD2 covers 10 bases. The CDR3 sequence is 18 residues long. V lost 2 bases to trimming and J lost 0 bases; unmatched junction nucleotides: 8. In germline, CDR1 is SGHTA, CDR2 FQGNSA. The CDR3 nucleotides are TGTGCCAGCAGCTTAAAACGGACTAGCGGACCTAGCACAGATACGCAGTATTTT. It specifies CASSLKRTSGPSTDTQYF.

The V call is TRBV29-1, the J call TRBJ2-5; D ambiguous. Trimming took 6 bases from V and 2 from J, leaving 10 bases between them. Per germline, CDR1 SQVTM and CDR2 ANQGSEA. This CDR3 is 12 amino acids long. As DNA, the CDR3 is TGCAGCGTGGGGTTTGGGCAAGAGACCCAGTACTTC. Translation: CSVGFGQETQYF.

The chain couples TRBV5-8 to TRBJ1-1; D perhaps matches TRBD1 (5 bases). V lost 7 bases and J lost 0, with 16 bases in between. CDR3 length: 15 amino acids. In germline, CDR1 is SGHTS, CDR2 YDEGEE. The DNA of the CDR3 is TGTGCCAGCGTCCTGGACAACTTCATGAACACTGAAGCTTTCTTT. Amino acids: CASVLDNFMNTEAFF.